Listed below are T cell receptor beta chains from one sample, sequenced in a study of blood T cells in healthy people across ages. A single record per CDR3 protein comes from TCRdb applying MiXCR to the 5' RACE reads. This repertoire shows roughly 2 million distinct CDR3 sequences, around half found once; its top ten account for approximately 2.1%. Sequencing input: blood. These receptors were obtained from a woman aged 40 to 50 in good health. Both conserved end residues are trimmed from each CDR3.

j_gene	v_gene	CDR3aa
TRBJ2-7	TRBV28	ASSAILDRDYEQY
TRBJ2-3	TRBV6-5	ASRPTGFGDTQY
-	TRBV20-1	SARISGVYEQY
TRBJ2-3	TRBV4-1	ASSQGPTQGDTQY
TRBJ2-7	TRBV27	ASSPSQGAYPYEQY
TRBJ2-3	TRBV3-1	ASSLEFRDSTQY
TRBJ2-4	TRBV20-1	SATSIQLLAKNTQY
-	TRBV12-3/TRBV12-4	ASRRISPGHHYEQY
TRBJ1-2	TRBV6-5	ASSYARWSGDGYT
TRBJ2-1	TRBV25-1	ASSEPSGGLFEQF
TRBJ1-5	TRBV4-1	ASSHVPGRRPDQPQH
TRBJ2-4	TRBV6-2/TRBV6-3	ASSPAGTQQY
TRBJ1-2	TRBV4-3	ASSQEFATAGGGYT
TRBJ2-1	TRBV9	ASSVATSTHNEQF
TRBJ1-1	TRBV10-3	AIRRGENTEAF
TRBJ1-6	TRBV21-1	ASSPRDIHNSPLH